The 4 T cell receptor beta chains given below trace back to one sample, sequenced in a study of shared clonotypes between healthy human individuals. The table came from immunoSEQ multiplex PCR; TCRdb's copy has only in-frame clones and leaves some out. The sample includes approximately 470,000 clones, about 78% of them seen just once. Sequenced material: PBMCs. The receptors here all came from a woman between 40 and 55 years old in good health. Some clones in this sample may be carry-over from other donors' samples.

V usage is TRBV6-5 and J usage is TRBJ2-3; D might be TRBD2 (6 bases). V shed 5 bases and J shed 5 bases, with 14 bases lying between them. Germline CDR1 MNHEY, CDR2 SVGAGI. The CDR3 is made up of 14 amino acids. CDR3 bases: TGTGCCAGCAGTGGGGGAGCGGGCGGAGATACGCAGTATTTT. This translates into CASSGGAGGDTQYF.

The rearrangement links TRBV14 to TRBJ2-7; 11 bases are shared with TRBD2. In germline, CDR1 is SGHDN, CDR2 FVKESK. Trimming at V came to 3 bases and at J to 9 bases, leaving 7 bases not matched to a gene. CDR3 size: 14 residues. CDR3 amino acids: CASSHQLAGEGQYF. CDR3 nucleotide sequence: TGTGCCAGCAGCCACCAACTAGCGGGAGAGGGGCAGTACTTC.

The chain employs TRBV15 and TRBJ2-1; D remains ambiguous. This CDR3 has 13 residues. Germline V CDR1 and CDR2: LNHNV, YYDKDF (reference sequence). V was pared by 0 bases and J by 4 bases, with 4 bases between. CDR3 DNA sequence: TGTGCCACCAGCAGAGACACATACAATGAGCAGTTCTTC. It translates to CATSRDTYNEQFF.

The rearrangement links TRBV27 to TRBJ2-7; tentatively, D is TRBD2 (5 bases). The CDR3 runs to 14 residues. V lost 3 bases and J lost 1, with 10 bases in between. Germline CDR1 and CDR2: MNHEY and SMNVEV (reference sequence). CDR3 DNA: TGTGCCAGCAGTTTTGGCCCGGGGTCCTACGAGCAGTACTTC. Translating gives CASSFGPGSYEQYF.